The present entry profiles one T cell receptor beta chain with its context. Its antigen is unknown. This record belongs to a study of blood T cells in healthy people across ages. The study's findings and limits: Lack of knowledge of donor CMV status possibly confounded expanded clonotype changes. Unsorted PBMC input precluded a conclusive naive versus antigen-experienced comparison.

Donors were healthy Caucasian individuals from Russia aged roughly 6 to 95. A second PCR of 7 to 11 cycles used a sample-barcoded 5' primer and a J-beta primer mix. Each single sample gave us at least 2.5 million CDR3-containing paired-end reads. TCRdb passed the 5' RACE reads through MiXCR, listing each CDR3 protein once. The table has 700,000 to 900,000 distinct CDR3 sequences, 20% to 30% seen once. Germline assignment: CDR1 KGHSH and CDR2 LQKENI. The CDR3 runs to 15 residues. Trimming removed 6 bases from V and 4 bases from J, with 18 bases in between. The sample was also linked to a second study, of T cells of mothers and their children.

The source is a boy aged 5-17 years in good health. This chain joins TRBV18 and TRBJ2-5; D may correspond to TRBD1 or TRBD2 (5 bases each). The sequencing sample was made of blood. The CDR3 is CASSLTGQGRETQYF. The CDR3 DNA sequence: TGTGCCAGCTCCCTCACCGGGCAGGGACGAGAGACCCAGTACTTC.